This TCR beta chain is from a study of neurological immune-mediated disorders. General study points: Patients with HTLV-1-associated myelopathy had the highest level of TCR clonal expansion, whereas patients with multiple sclerosis had the lowest level, falling beneath the level found in healthy controls.

Germline V lookup: CDR1 DFQATT, CDR2 SNEGSKA (reference sequence). The CDR3 consists of 12 residues. Trimming took 6 bases from V and 7 from J, leaving 13 bases between them. This clonotype has ten or more counts. What it recognizes is unknown. TCRdb reanalysed the 5' RACE reads using MiXCR and keeps one entry per CDR3 protein. The top ten clones hold roughly 4.5% of a sample with about 50,000 distinct CDR3 sequences, 16% of them seen once. The clonotype originates from a man aged 55 to 70 in good health. The V and J genes are TRBV20-1 and TRBJ1-5; D gene unclear. The sequenced material came from PBMCs. This CDR3 reads CSAIPPGQPQHF. Written as DNA, the CDR3 is TGCAGTGCAATTCCGCCGGGACAGCCCCAGCATTTT.